The T cell receptor beta chain described here comes from a study of T-cell reconstitution after alpha-beta-depleted transplantation in children. This CDR3 spans 14 amino acids. CDR1 and CDR2 (germline): SGHNT, YENEEA. V shed 4 bases and J shed 2 bases, with 12 bases lying between them. Preparation of the TCRbeta library used unique molecular identifiers. MiXCR, run by TCRdb on the PCR reads, gives a single entry per CDR3 protein. The sample shows approximately 640,000 distinct CDR3 sequences, 16% of them seen only once. This clonotype came up a few times. The chain combines TRBV11-3 with TRBJ2-7, with D perhaps TRBD1 (5 bases). The sequence came from a human donor who donated a stem cell graft to a child with acute myeloid leukemia. Material: PBMCs from the stem cell graft donor, obtained from the stem cell graft. CDR3 sequence: CASSSNDRAYEQYF. As DNA, the CDR3 is TGTGCCAGCAGCTCTAACGACAGAGCCTACGAGCAGTACTTC.